A single TCR beta chain is shown here with its context. What it recognizes is unknown. This sample was taken from a study of long-term antiretroviral therapy in people with HIV. The study, taken as a whole, reports: Narrower CDR3 length ranges marked HIV repertoires relative to controls.

Clinicians in the United States treated all participants with HIV. At the survey level, the v3.0 immunoSEQ assay was run. The table came from immunoSEQ multiplex PCR; TCRdb's copy has only in-frame clones and leaves some out. The table includes 31,000 or so clones, 90% to 97% detected once. This CDR3 region has 11 residues. Germline V lookup: CDR1 MNHNY, CDR2 SVGAGI (reference sequence). With 6 bases removed from V and 6 bases from J, the gap between germline ends came to 9 bases. Sequencing used unsorted PBMCs, obtained approximately 6.5 years after starting antiretroviral therapy. The receptor was derived from a man in his thirties or forties with HIV. The chain recombines TRBV6-6 with TRBJ2-7; the D is unclear. CDR3 nucleotides: TGTGCCAGCAGCTCAAACTCCGAGCAGTACTTC. It is translated as CASSSNSEQYF.